A single sample is the source of the 8 T cell receptor beta chains below, sequenced in a study of shared clonotypes between healthy human individuals. Here immunoSEQ multiplex PCR was the method, and the copy in TCRdb shows in-frame clones only, minus some. The sample shows roughly 2,300,000 clones, just under 95% of them seen only once. The sample taken for sequencing was naive CD4+ T cells from PBMCs. Subset specified: CD45RA+ positively selected. The source is a young man in good health. Some clones in this sample may be carry-over from other donors' samples.

The chain joins TRBV29-1 to TRBJ2-3; 8 bases are shared with TRBD2. This CDR3 is built from 13 residues. Looked up from germline, CDR1 is SQVTM and CDR2 is ANQGSEA. Trimming cost V 7 bases and J 1 base; bases outside gene matches: 4. This chain's CDR3 is CSAGAGGTDTQYF. CDR3 nucleotide sequence: TGCAGCGCTGGAGCGGGAGGCACAGATACGCAGTATTTT.

V gene TRBV5-4 combines with J gene TRBJ1-2, with 10 positions matching TRBD1. Germline CDR1 and CDR2: SGHNT and YYREEE (reference sequence). Unmatched junction bases numbered 6, after V lost 4 bases and J lost 3 bases. The CDR3 contains 15 residues. The CDR3 sequence: CASSPDGTGDYGYTF. In DNA, the CDR3 is TGTGCCAGCAGCCCGGACGGGACAGGGGACTATGGCTACACCTTC.

In DNA, the CDR3 is TGCGCCAGCAGTCGAGGGCTAGCGGGAGGGCCGTATCCCGATACGCAGTATTTT. It codes for CASSRGLAGGPYPDTQYF. The chain recombines TRBV5-1 with TRBJ2-3, with 12 bases identical to TRBD2. This CDR3 comprises 18 residues. J lost 6 bases, V lost 5 bases, and 16 bases had no gene match. Germline V lookup: CDR1 SGHRS, CDR2 YFSETQ.

CDR3 residues: CASSIDTNTGELFF. In DNA, the CDR3 is TGCGCCAGCAGCATTGACACGAACACCGGGGAGCTGTTTTTT. The chain is built from TRBV5-1 and TRBJ2-2; D uncertain. This CDR3 region has 14 residues. Trimming pared 4 bases from V and 0 bases from J, leaving 7 bases between. Germline-derived CDR1 and CDR2 are SGHRS and YFSETQ.

The chain is built from TRBV28 and TRBJ2-1, with D perhaps given as TRBD1 or TRBD2 (5 bases each). The V end lost 3 bases, the J end lost 2 bases, and 23 bases lay between the germline ends. This CDR3 is 19 amino acids long. Germline-derived CDR1 and CDR2 are MDHEN and SYDVKM. The CDR3 DNA reads TGTGCCAGCAGTTTTGTTGTAGGCCGGGGACGGGGAACCTACAATGAGCAGTTCTTC. Residues: CASSFVVGRGRGTYNEQFF.

This chain links TRBV5-1 with TRBJ2-2; possibly TRBD1 for D (6 bases). The CDR3 is made up of 14 amino acids. The germline V gene has CDR1 SGHRS and CDR2 YFSETQ. The V and J ends lost 2 bases and 7 bases respectively, with 12 bases between them. CDR3 sequence (DNA): TGCGCCAGCAGCTTAACAGGGTCCAGCGGGGAGCTGTTTTTT. As protein: CASSLTGSSGELFF.

The chain links TRBV18 to TRBJ2-5; D not certain. The V gene lost 3 bases and the J gene lost 4 bases, with 12 bases spanning the gap. The CDR3 totals 14 residues. Germline CDR1 and CDR2: KGHSH and LQKENI. This CDR3 is CASSPRPSGETQYF. CDR3 sequence (DNA): TGTGCCAGCTCACCCCGCCCCTCAGGAGAGACCCAGTACTTC.

This chain uses TRBV15 with TRBJ2-1; D is perhaps TRBD2 (5 bases). Germline V gene data show CDR1 as LNHNV and CDR2 as YYDKDF (reference sequence). The ends were cut back, 0 bases at V and 2 bases at J, with 8 bases in the middle. There are 15 residues in the CDR3. CDR3 sequence: CATSRDPAAYNEQFF. For the CDR3, the DNA is TGTGCCACCAGCAGAGATCCAGCGGCCTACAATGAGCAGTTCTTC.